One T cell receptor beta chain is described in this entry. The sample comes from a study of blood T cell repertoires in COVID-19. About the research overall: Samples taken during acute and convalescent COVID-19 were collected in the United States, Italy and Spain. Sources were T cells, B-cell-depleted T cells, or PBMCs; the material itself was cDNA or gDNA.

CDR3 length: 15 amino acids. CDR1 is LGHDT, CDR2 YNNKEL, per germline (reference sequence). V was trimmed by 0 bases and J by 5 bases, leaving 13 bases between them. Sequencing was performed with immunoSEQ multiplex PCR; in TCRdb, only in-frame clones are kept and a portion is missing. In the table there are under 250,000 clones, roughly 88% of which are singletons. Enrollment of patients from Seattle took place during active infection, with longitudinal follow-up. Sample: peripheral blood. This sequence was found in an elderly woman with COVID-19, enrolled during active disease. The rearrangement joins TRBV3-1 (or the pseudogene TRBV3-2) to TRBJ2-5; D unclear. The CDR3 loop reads CASSQDFDLGETQYF. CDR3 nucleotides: TGTGCCAGCAGCCAAGACTTTGATCTCGGGGAGACCCAGTACTTC.